The 9 T cell receptor beta chains below come from one sample, sequenced in a study of blood T cell repertoires in COVID-19 (TCRdb year 2020). The library was prepared using the immunoSEQ multiplex PCR assay. TCRdb's version of the immuneACCESS table is confined to in-frame rearrangements and falls short of the full clone set. An unresolved V gene accounts for under half of the shortfall where checked; the remainder is of unknown origin. The sample table contains 250,000 to 300,000 clones; only one count was recorded for roughly four fifths of them. The ten largest clonotypes hold over 4% of the sample. Sequencing was performed on PBMCs or T cells enriched from blood (not recorded which). The receptors come from a man in his forties who had been exposed to COVID-19.

The genes are TRBV5-4 and TRBJ1-4; no firm D call. The CDR3 is made up of 15 amino acids. The V gene's germline CDR1 is SGHNT and CDR2 YYREEE (reference sequence). V was pared by 4 bases and J by 5 bases, with 15 bases between. In DNA form, the CDR3 reads TGTGCCAGCAGCCTCCCCGGGGAGCTAAATGAAAAACTGTTTTTT. Translated, it gives CASSLPGELNEKLFF.

The V call is TRBV24-1, the J call TRBJ2-7; 7 positions agree with TRBD2. The length of the CDR3 is 16 residues. CDR1 and CDR2 (germline): KGHDR, SFDVKD. J was trimmed by 6 bases and V by 2 bases; bases with no gene match: 12. CDR3 protein: CATSDSTGLGGFEQYF. In DNA form, the CDR3 reads TGTGCCACCAGTGATTCAACAGGACTCGGGGGGTTCGAGCAGTACTTC.

This sequence joins TRBV30 and TRBJ1-4, with D tentatively TRBD1 (6 bases). Deletions cut 5 bases from V and 2 bases from J, with 18 bases between. Germline assignment: CDR1 GTSNPN and CDR2 SVGIG (reference sequence). The CDR3 is 16 residues long. The CDR3 sequence: CAWGLGQWGTNEKLFF. The CDR3 region has the DNA TGTGCCTGGGGGCTTGGACAGTGGGGGACTAATGAAAAACTGTTTTTT.

The chain is built from TRBV7-8 and TRBJ1-1, with a weak D call TRBD1 (5 bases). The length of the CDR3 is 12 residues. The germline gives CDR1 SGHVS, CDR2 FQNEAQ. Trimming shortened V by 6 bases and J by 4 bases, and 9 bases separated the two germline ends. CDR3 sequence reads: CASREGLTEAFF. The CDR3 DNA is TGTGCCAGCAGGGAGGGGCTCACTGAAGCTTTCTTT.

This clone was detected only a few times. The CDR3 region is CASSSGTGSRSYNSPLHF. CDR3 bases: TGTGCCAGCAGCTCCGGGACAGGGAGTAGGTCCTATAATTCACCCCTCCACTTT. J is TRBJ1-6 and V is TRBV7-8; 9 bases fit TRBD1. V was clipped by 4 bases and J by 1 base; unmatched bases: 8. Germline CDR1 SGHVS, CDR2 FQNEAQ. The length of the CDR3 is 18 residues.

The rearrangement uses TRBV5-1 and TRBJ2-2; D may be TRBD1 (5 bases). V lost 3 bases and J 0 bases, leaving 12 bases between the germline ends. The germline V gene encodes CDR1 SGHRS and CDR2 YFSETQ. This CDR3 region has 16 residues. The CDR3 sequence is CASSSRAASNTGELFF. CDR3 DNA sequence: TGCGCCAGCAGCTCCAGGGCAGCGTCGAACACCGGGGAGCTGTTTTTT.

Points on this clone: In the same sample, other DNA sequences code for this CDR3. This chain joins TRBV27 and TRBJ2-1; 7 nucleotides align to TRBD1. V shed 2 bases and J 2 bases; nucleotides not matched to a gene: 3. Germline V gene lookup returns CDR1 MNHEY and CDR2 SMNVEV (reference sequence). This CDR3 region has 15 residues. In DNA form, the CDR3 reads TGTGCCAGCAGTTTAGACAGGGACGCCTACAATGAGCAGTTCTTC. Amino acids: CASSLDRDAYNEQFF.

The chain has TRBV30 and TRBJ2-4; 15 positions agree with TRBD2. CDR3 length: 14 amino acids. V lost 5 bases, J lost 6 bases, and 2 bases stayed unmatched. Germline V gene data show CDR1 as GTSNPN and CDR2 as SVGIG (reference sequence). CDR3 nucleotides: TGTGCCTGGGGACTAGCGGGAGGGGCAAACATTCAGTACTTC. It encodes CAWGLAGGANIQYF.

The V call is TRBV7-9, the J call TRBJ2-7, with 10 bases aligning to TRBD2. The length of the CDR3 is 18 residues. The J segment lost 3 bases and the V segment lost 1 base, leaving 12 bases of the junction unmatched. CDR1 is SEHNR, CDR2 FQNEAQ, per germline (reference sequence). CDR3 sequence: CASSLDLLLAGGDYEQYF. CDR3 in DNA: TGTGCCAGCAGCTTAGATTTGCTTTTAGCGGGAGGAGACTACGAGCAGTACTTC.